Listed below are T cell receptor beta chains from one sample, sequenced in a study of blood T cell repertoires in COVID-19. Measured with immunoSEQ multiplex PCR; TCRdb has only the in-frame clones, and not every one. Altogether 200,000 to 300,000 clones are present, 75% to 90% being singletons, with the ten largest covering under 30%. The specimen sequenced was peripheral blood. The receptors stem from a man between 35 and 55 years old with acute or convalescent COVID-19. CDR3s include the opening cysteine and the closing phenylalanine or tryptophan. Fields, in order: J gene, V gene, clone size, D gene, CDR3 DNA, CDR3 protein. A D gene is named only where the DNA matches it firmly. Size values are once, few and many counts, or a class for expanded clones, and some rows have none.

j_call: TRBJ1-2
v_call: TRBV5-6
clone_size: .
d_call: .
cdr3_nt: TGTGCCAGCAGCTTCCCGGGGGAGAGATCGCATGGCTACACCTTC
cdr3_aa: CASSFPGERSHGYTF

j_call: TRBJ2-1
v_call: TRBV11-3
clone_size: .
d_call: TRBD2
cdr3_nt: TGTGCCAGCAGCTTACGGACTAGCGCCAATGAGCAGTTCTTC
cdr3_aa: CASSLRTSANEQFF

j_call: TRBJ1-3
v_call: TRBV5-1
clone_size: .
d_call: .
cdr3_nt: TGCGCCAGCAGCTCATTGGACAGATCTCCTGGAAACACCATATATTTT
cdr3_aa: CASSSLDRSPGNTIYF

j_call: TRBJ2-6
v_call: TRBV6-2/TRBV6-3
clone_size: .
d_call: TRBD1
cdr3_nt: TGTGCCAGCAGTCCACCGGGACAGGGGAATGCTGGGGCCAACGTCCTGACTTTC
cdr3_aa: CASSPPGQGNAGANVLTF

j_call: TRBJ1-1
v_call: TRBV19
clone_size: .
d_call: .
cdr3_nt: TGTGCCAGTGTGGGGAGAAACACTGAAGCTTTCTTT
cdr3_aa: CASVGRNTEAFF

j_call: TRBJ1-5
v_call: TRBV10-3
clone_size: .
d_call: .
cdr3_nt: TGTGCCATCAGCTACAGGGATGGCCAGCCCCAGCATTTT
cdr3_aa: CAISYRDGQPQHF

j_call: TRBJ1-1
v_call: TRBV7-9
clone_size: .
d_call: .
cdr3_nt: TGTGCCAGCAGCCCAGACACGGCCGAAGCTTTCTTT
cdr3_aa: CASSPDTAEAFF

j_call: TRBJ1-4
v_call: TRBV2
clone_size: .
d_call: .
cdr3_nt: TGTGCCAGCAGTGCCAGGGGTGAGGAAAAACTGTTTTTT
cdr3_aa: CASSARGEEKLFF

j_call: TRBJ1-1
v_call: TRBV6-1
clone_size: .
d_call: .
cdr3_nt: TGTGCCAGCAGTGAACCCGGACTCCCGAACACTGAAGCTTTCTTT
cdr3_aa: CASSEPGLPNTEAFF

j_call: TRBJ2-7
v_call: TRBV11-2
clone_size: .
d_call: .
cdr3_nt: TGTGCCAGCAGCTTAGTACAGGGTACCTACGAGCAGTACTTC
cdr3_aa: CASSLVQGTYEQYF

j_call: TRBJ1-1
v_call: TRBV20-1
clone_size: .
d_call: .
cdr3_nt: TGCAGTGCTCCCGACAGGTTAAAGGCTTTCTTT
cdr3_aa: CSAPDRLKAFF

j_call: TRBJ2-7
v_call: TRBV18
clone_size: few
d_call: .
cdr3_nt: TGTGCCAGCTCACCAGGGGACATCACCTACGAGCAGTACTTC
cdr3_aa: CASSPGDITYEQYF

j_call: TRBJ2-1
v_call: TRBV6-5
clone_size: .
d_call: .
cdr3_nt: TGTGCCAGCAGTTCCGGACAGTTTCAGTTCTTC
cdr3_aa: CASSSGQFQFF

j_call: TRBJ1-1
v_call: TRBV19
clone_size: .
d_call: .
cdr3_nt: TGTGCCAGTAGAGGCAGGGTGAACACTGAAGCTTTCTTT
cdr3_aa: CASRGRVNTEAFF

j_call: TRBJ1-2
v_call: TRBV10-3
clone_size: once
d_call: .
cdr3_nt: TGTGCCATCAGTGAGTCGACTCACGGCTACACCTTC
cdr3_aa: CAISESTHGYTF

j_call: TRBJ2-7
v_call: TRBV18
clone_size: .
d_call: TRBD1
cdr3_nt: TGTGCCAGCTCACCCGCCGGGACAGGGGTCTCCTACGAGCAGTACTTC
cdr3_aa: CASSPAGTGVSYEQYF

j_call: TRBJ2-7
v_call: TRBV9
clone_size: .
d_call: .
cdr3_nt: TGTGCCAGCAGCCCCCGGCCAGGGTCCATTTTTTACGAGCAGTACTTC
cdr3_aa: CASSPRPGSIFYEQYF

j_call: TRBJ2-1
v_call: TRBV9
clone_size: .
d_call: TRBD2
cdr3_nt: TGTGCCAGCAGCGTTAGCGGGAGTCGCTACAATGAGCAGTTCTTC
cdr3_aa: CASSVSGSRYNEQFF

j_call: TRBJ1-1
v_call: TRBV11-2
clone_size: .
d_call: .
cdr3_nt: TGTGCCAGCAGCAATAAGGGGTGGACTGAAGCTTTCTTT
cdr3_aa: CASSNKGWTEAFF

j_call: TRBJ1-3
v_call: TRBV5-4
clone_size: few
d_call: .
cdr3_nt: TGTGCCAGCAGTCCTAGCTCTGGAAACACCATATATTTT
cdr3_aa: CASSPSSGNTIYF

j_call: TRBJ1-3
v_call: TRBV27
clone_size: once
d_call: .
cdr3_nt: TGTGCCAGCAGTTTATCGTGGCAGGGGGGAAACACCATATATTTT
cdr3_aa: CASSLSWQGGNTIYF

j_call: TRBJ1-5
v_call: TRBV12-3/TRBV12-4
clone_size: once
d_call: TRBD1
cdr3_nt: TGTGCCAGCCGTGACAGGGTTGATCAGCCCCAGCATTTT
cdr3_aa: CASRDRVDQPQHF

j_call: TRBJ2-7
v_call: TRBV5-1
clone_size: .
d_call: TRBD2
cdr3_nt: TGCGCCAGCAGCTCGACTAGCGGGAGGGCCCACGAGCAGTACTTC
cdr3_aa: CASSSTSGRAHEQYF